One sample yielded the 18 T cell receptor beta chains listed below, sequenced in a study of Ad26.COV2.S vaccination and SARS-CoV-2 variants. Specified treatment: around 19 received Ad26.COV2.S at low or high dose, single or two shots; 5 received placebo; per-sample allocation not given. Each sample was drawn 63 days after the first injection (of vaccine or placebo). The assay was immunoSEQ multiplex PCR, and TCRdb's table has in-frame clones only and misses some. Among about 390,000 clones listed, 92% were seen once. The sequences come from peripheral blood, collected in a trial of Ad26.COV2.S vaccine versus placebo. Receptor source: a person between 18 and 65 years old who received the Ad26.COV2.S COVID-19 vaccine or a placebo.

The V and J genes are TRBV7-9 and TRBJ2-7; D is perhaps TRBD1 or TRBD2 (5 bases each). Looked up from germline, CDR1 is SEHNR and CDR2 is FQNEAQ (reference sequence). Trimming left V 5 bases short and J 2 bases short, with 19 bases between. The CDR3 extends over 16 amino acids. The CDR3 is CASSLHRGELTYEQYF. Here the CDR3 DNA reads TGTGCCAGCAGCCTCCACCGGGGCGAACTAACCTACGAGCAGTACTTC.

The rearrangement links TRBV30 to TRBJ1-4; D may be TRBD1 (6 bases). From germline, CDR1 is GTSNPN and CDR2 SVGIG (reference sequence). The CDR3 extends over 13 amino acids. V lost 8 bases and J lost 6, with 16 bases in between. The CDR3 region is CAGQGGYDEKLFF. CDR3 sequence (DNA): TGTGCCGGACAAGGGGGGTATGATGAAAAACTGTTTTTT.

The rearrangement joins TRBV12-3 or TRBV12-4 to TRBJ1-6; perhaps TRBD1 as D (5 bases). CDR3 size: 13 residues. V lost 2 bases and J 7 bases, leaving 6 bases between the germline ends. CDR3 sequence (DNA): TGTGCCAGCAGTTTACAGGGAAATTCACCCCTCCACTTT. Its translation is CASSLQGNSPLHF.

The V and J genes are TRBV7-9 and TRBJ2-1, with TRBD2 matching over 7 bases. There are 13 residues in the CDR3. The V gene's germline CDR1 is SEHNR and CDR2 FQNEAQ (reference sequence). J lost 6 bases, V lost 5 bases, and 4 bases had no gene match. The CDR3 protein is CASSPTSTNEQFF. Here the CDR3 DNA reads TGTGCCAGCAGCCCGACTAGCACCAATGAGCAGTTCTTC.

The CDR3 DNA sequence: TGTGCCAGCAGCTTAGACTACGGCAGAAGCTACGAGCAGTACTTC. Encoded protein: CASSLDYGRSYEQYF. The V and J genes are TRBV7-9 and TRBJ2-7; D unclear. V shed 1 base and J shed 3 bases, with 13 bases lying between them. Germline CDR1 SEHNR, CDR2 FQNEAQ (reference sequence). This CDR3 region has 15 residues. Looking up the rest from reference TRBV7-9 and TRBJ2-7 gives the full variable domain: DTGVSQNPRHKITKRGQNVTFRCDPISEHNRLYWYRQTLGQGPEFLTYFQNEAQLEKSRLLSDRFSAERPKGSFSTLEIQRTEQGDSAMYLCASSLDYGRSYEQYFGPGTRLTVT.

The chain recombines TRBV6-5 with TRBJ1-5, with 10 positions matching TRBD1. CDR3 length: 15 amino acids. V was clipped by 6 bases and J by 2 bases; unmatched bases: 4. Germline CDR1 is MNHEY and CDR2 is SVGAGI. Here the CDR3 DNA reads TGTGCCAGCAGACGGGACAGGGGAGGCAATCAGCCCCAGCATTTT. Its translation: CASRRDRGGNQPQHF.

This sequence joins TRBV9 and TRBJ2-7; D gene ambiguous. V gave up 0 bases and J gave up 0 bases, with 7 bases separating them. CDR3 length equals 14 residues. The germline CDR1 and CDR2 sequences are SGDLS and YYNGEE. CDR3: CASSVDLSSYEQYF. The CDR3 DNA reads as TGTGCCAGCAGCGTAGATCTCAGCTCCTACGAGCAGTACTTC.

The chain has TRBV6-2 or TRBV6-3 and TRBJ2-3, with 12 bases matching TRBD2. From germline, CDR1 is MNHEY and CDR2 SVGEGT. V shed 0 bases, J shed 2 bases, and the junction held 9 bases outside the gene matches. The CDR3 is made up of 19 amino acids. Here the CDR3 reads CASSYSLRLAGADTDTQYF. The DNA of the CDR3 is TGTGCCAGCAGTTACTCACTCCGACTAGCGGGGGCCGACACAGATACGCAGTATTTT.

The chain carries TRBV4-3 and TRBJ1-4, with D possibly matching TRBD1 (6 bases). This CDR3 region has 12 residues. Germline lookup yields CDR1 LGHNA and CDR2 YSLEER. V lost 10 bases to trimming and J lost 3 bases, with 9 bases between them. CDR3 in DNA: TGCGCCAAGGACAGCCCTAATGAAAAACTGTTTTTT. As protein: CAKDSPNEKLFF.

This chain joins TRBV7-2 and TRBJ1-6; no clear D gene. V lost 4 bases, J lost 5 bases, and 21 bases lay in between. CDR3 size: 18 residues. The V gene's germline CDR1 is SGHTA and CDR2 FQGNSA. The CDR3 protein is CASSSSHGRAVNNSPLHF. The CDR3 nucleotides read TGTGCCAGCAGCTCCAGCCACGGCCGGGCAGTTAATAATTCACCCCTCCACTTT.

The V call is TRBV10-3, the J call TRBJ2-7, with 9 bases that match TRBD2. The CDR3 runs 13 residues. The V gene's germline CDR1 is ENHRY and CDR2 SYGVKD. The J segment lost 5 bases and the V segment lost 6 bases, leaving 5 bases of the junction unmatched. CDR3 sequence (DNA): TGTGCCATCAGGGCGGGACTAGCTGACGAGCAGTACTTC. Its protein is CAIRAGLADEQYF.

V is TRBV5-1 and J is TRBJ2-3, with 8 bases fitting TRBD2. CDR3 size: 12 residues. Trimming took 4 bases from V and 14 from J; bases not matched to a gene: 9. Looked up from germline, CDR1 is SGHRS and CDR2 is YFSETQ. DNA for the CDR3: TGCGCCAGCAGCGCGGACGGGACTAGGCCGTATTTT. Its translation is CASSADGTRPYF.

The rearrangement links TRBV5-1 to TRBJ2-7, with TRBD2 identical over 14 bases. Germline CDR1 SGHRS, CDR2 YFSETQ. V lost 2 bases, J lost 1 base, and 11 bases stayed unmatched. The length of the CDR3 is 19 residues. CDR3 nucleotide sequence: TGCGCCAGCAGCTTACATCCCGGGACTAGCGGGGGAGGTTCCTACGAGCAGTACTTC. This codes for CASSLHPGTSGGGSYEQYF.

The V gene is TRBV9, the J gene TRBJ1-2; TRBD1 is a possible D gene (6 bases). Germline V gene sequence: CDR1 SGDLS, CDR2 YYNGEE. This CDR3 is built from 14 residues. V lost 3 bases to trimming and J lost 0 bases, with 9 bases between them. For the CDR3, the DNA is TGTGCCAGCAGCGGGGGACACCCTAACTATGGCTACACCTTC. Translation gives CASSGGHPNYGYTF.

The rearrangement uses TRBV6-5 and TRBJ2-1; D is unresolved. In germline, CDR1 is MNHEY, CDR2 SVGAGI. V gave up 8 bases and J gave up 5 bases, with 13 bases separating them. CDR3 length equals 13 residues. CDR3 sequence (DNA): TGTGCCAGCGGAAGGCGCGAGGACAATGAGCAGTTCTTC. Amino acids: CASGRREDNEQFF.

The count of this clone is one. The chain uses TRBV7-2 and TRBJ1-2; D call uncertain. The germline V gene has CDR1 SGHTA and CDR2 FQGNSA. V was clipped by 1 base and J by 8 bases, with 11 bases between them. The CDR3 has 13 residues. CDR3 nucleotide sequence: TGTGCCAGCAGCTTAGAACGTGGGGTAGGCTACACCTTC. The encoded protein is CASSLERGVGYTF.

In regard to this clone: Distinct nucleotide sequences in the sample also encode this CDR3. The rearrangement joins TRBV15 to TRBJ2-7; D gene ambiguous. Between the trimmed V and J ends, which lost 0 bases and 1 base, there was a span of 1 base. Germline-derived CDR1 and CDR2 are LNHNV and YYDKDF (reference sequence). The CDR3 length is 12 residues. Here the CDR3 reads CATSRDSYEQYF. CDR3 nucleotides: TGTGCCACCAGCAGAGATTCCTACGAGCAGTACTTC.

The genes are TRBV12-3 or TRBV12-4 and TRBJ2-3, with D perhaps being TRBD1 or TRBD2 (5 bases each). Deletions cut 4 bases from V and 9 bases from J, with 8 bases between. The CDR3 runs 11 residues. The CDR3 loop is CASSYRGTQYF. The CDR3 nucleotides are TGTGCCAGCAGTTACCGGGGCACGCAGTATTTT.